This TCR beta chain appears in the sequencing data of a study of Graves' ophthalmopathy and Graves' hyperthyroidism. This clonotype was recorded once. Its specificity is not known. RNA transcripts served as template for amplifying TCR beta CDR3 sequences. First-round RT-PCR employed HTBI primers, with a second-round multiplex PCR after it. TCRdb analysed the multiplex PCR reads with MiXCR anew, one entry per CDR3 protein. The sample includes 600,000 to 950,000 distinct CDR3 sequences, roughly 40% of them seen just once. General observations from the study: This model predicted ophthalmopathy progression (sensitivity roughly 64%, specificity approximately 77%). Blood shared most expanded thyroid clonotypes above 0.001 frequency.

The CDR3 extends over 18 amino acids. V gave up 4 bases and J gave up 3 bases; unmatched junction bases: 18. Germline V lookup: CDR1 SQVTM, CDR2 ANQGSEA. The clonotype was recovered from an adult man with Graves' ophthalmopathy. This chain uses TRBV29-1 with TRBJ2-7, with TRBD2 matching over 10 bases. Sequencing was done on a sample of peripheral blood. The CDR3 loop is CSVVRDWLAGARLYEQYF. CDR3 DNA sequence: TGCAGCGTTGTAAGAGATTGGCTAGCGGGAGCAAGGCTCTACGAGCAGTACTTC.